These 18 T cell receptor beta chains were sequenced from one sample in a study of human T cells and chemical hapten exposure (dated by TCRdb to 2020 to 2022). This sample's time point label indicates: patch test 1, 2 weeks after DPC sensitization. In light of the paper, this sample's treatment or condition label describes: therapeutic diphenylcyclopropenone sensitization with weekly scalp DPC. The library came from RACE. The run used a NextSeq 500. TCRdb reanalyzed the raw reads on its own, using fastp at Q25 for trimming and MiXCR for clone calling, and kept in-frame beta chains. For every CDR3 protein sequence, its rows merge into one entry that carries the most common genes and DNA. The sample includes nearly 350,000 distinct CDR3 sequences, with around 6.9% observed a single time. Of the sample, about 8% falls within the top ten clones. The specimen comprised whole blood, sampled in connection with sensitization to the hapten diphenylcyclopropenone (DPC). These receptors were taken from a woman between 18 and 29 years old with alopecia areata. Some clones in this sample may be carry-over from other donors' samples.

J is TRBJ2-5 and V is TRBV12-3 or TRBV12-4; D is ambiguous. Trimming cost V 6 bases and J 5 bases, with 10 bases left between them. There are 12 residues in the CDR3. CDR3 in amino acids: CASSKNGETQYF. DNA of the CDR3: TGTGCCAGCAGCAAAAACGGGGAGACCCAGTACTTC.

In this sample, this clonotype turned up many times. The chain links TRBV27 to TRBJ2-7, with 9 bases aligning to TRBD1. CDR1 and CDR2 (germline): MNHEY, SMNVEV (reference sequence). The V and J ends lost 4 bases and 4 bases, in that order; junction bases with no gene match: 8. The CDR3 has 15 residues. The CDR3 DNA follows: TGTGCCAGCAGTTCCACAGGGGGCCCGTATTACGAGCAGTACTTC. Protein: CASSSTGGPYYEQYF.

The rearrangement joins TRBV2 to TRBJ2-3; 9 nucleotides match TRBD2. From germline, CDR1 is SNHLY and CDR2 FYNNEI. V dropped 9 bases and J dropped 0; count of bases not matched to a gene: 7. The CDR3 loop spans 15 amino acids. The CDR3: CASKRLAASTDTQYF. The CDR3 DNA follows: TGTGCCAGTAAGAGACTAGCGGCTAGCACAGATACGCAGTATTTT. The whole variable domain, remainder taken from reference TRBV2 and TRBJ2-3, is EPEVTQTPSHQVTQMGQEVILRCVPISNHLYFYWYRQILGQKVEFLVSFYNNEISEKSEIFDDQFSVERPDGSNFTLKIRSTKLEDSAMYFCASKRLAASTDTQYFGPGTRLTVL.

The rearrangement links TRBV20-1 to TRBJ1-1, with D possibly being TRBD1 (5 bases). Germline V lookup: CDR1 DFQATT, CDR2 SNEGSKA (reference sequence). Trimming left V 1 base short and J 0 bases short, with 12 bases between. This CDR3 is built from 15 residues. The CDR3: CSARAHIGVNTEAFF. The CDR3 DNA reads as TGCAGTGCTAGAGCACATATAGGGGTGAACACTGAAGCTTTCTTT.

The chain employs TRBV7-2 and TRBJ2-1, with 13 bases aligning to TRBD2. The CDR3 is 16 residues long. CDR1 and CDR2 from the germline V gene are SGHTA and FQGNSA. Losses at the gene ends were 5 bases for V and 4 bases for J; bases not matched to a gene: 5. CDR3 sequence: CASSRLAGGSYNEQFF. The DNA of the CDR3 is TGTGCCAGCAGCCGACTAGCGGGGGGCTCTTACAATGAGCAGTTCTTC.

This clonotype occurred a few times. The chain combines TRBV5-1 with TRBJ2-7, with 9 nucleotides matching TRBD1. Trimming at V came to 8 bases and at J to 5 bases, leaving 17 bases not matched to a gene. In germline, CDR1 is SGHRS, CDR2 YFSETQ. The CDR3 is 16 amino acids. The CDR3 nucleotides read TGCGCCAGAACCCCTGCGCGACAGGGGGTCGTCCACGAGCAGTACTTC. Its translation: CARTPARQGVVHEQYF.

Only a few counts were recorded for this clonotype. The chain joins TRBV9 to TRBJ1-6, with 7 bases lining up with TRBD1. Germline CDR1 reads SGDLS; CDR2 reads YYNGEE. Germline trimming cut 6 bases from V and 8 bases from J; bases unmatched to any gene: 20. The CDR3 has 18 amino acids. The CDR3, as DNA: TGTGCCAGCACCACGAGGGGAGGAGGGGGCCGACCAGATTCACCCCTCCACTTT. It is translated as CASTTRGGGGRPDSPLHF.

As concerns this clonotype: The conserved phenylalanine or tryptophan is not found at the CDR3 terminus, so this likely reflects a read error. The V and J genes are TRBV12-3 or TRBV12-4 and TRBJ2-5; D not certain. This CDR3 is built from 14 residues. The V and J ends lost 3 bases and 1 base respectively, with 9 bases between them. Here the CDR3 DNA reads TGTGCCAGCAGTTTTAGTGGCAGCCAAGAGACCCAGTACCTC. Encoded protein: CASSFSGSQETQYL.

This clonotype was seen repeatedly, ten times or more. V and J are TRBV5-1 and TRBJ2-7; D possibly corresponds to TRBD2 (6 bases). Trimming stripped 4 bases from V and 7 bases from J, with 15 bases between. The germline V gene encodes CDR1 SGHRS and CDR2 YFSETQ. The CDR3 consists of 13 residues. Written as DNA, the CDR3 is TGCGCCAGCAGCCGGGAGCAGGGACGGGAGCAGTACTTC. Translation gives CASSREQGREQYF.

This clonotype was seen more than once but under ten times. The genes are TRBV4-3 and TRBJ2-1, with D unresolved. V was trimmed by 4 bases and J by 7 bases, leaving 11 bases between them. Germline assignment: CDR1 LGHNA and CDR2 YSLEER. There are 13 residues in the CDR3. The CDR3 DNA sequence: TGCGCCAGCAGCCGAACCCTGGCTAATGAGCAGTTCTTC. Translation gives CASSRTLANEQFF.

The chain uses TRBV4-2 and TRBJ2-5; 8 bases line up with TRBD1. Looked up from germline, CDR1 is LGHNA and CDR2 is YNFKEQ. V was pared by 1 base and J by 0 bases, with 1 base of the junction left unmatched. The CDR3 totals 15 residues. DNA of the CDR3: TGTGCCAGCAGCCAAGTGACAGGGGACCAAGAGACCCAGTACTTC. Protein sequence: CASSQVTGDQETQYF.

The sample holds a few counts of this clonotype. The rearrangement links TRBV19 to TRBJ2-3; D not resolved. Germline CDR1 LNHDA, CDR2 SQIVND (reference sequence). V shed 3 bases and J shed 4 bases, with 17 bases lying between them. This CDR3 contains 16 residues. CDR3 region: CASSMTVSAYSDTQYF. In DNA form, the CDR3 reads TGTGCCAGTAGTATGACTGTTTCGGCTTATTCAGATACGCAGTATTTT.

Only a few counts were recorded for this clonotype. The chain uses TRBV5-1 and TRBJ2-5; unclear D gene. Germline CDR1 is SGHRS and CDR2 is YFSETQ. Trimming took off 4 bases at V and 2 bases at J, with 15 bases between the two ends. The CDR3 covers 15 residues. CDR3 sequence: CASSPTRTEQETQYF. DNA for the CDR3: TGCGCCAGCAGCCCGACGCGGACGGAACAAGAGACCCAGTACTTC.

This clonotype has just a few counts. The chain combines TRBV20-1 with TRBJ1-2; 9 bases agree with TRBD1. Germline V lookup: CDR1 DFQATT, CDR2 SNEGSKA (reference sequence). V lost 2 bases and J lost 2; bases outside the gene matches: 3. CDR3 length: 14 amino acids. The CDR3 here is CSARLTGGNYGYTF. CDR3 nucleotides: TGCAGTGCTAGATTGACAGGGGGGAACTATGGCTACACCTTC.

This clonotype showed up just a few times. The chain uses TRBV4-3 and TRBJ2-1, with 7 bases matching TRBD1. Germline CDR1 LGHNA, CDR2 YSLEER. The CDR3 spans 14 residues. The trim removed 2 bases at V and 5 bases at J, leaving 3 bases unmatched. CDR3 sequence reads: CASSQRTGDNEQFF. In nucleotides, the CDR3 is TGCGCCAGCAGCCAAAGGACAGGCGACAATGAGCAGTTCTTC.

Only one count was recorded for this clonotype. V and J are TRBV18 and TRBJ1-4; D remains ambiguous. Deletions cut 2 bases from V and 8 bases from J, with 12 bases between. The CDR3 is 14 amino acids. The V gene's germline CDR1 is KGHSH and CDR2 LQKENI. CDR3 nucleotide sequence: TGTGCCAGCTCACCAAGAGGACCGGCCGAAAAACTGTTTTTT. Translating it yields CASSPRGPAEKLFF.

The chain combines TRBV12-5 with TRBJ2-1; TRBD2 aligns across 8 bases. The CDR3 consists of 16 residues. V dropped 2 bases and J dropped 9; count of bases not matched to a gene: 12. Per germline, CDR1 LGHNT and CDR2 FRNRAP. DNA for the CDR3: TGTGCTAGTGGTTTGTTCGGGGGGGAATGGGATGGTGAGCAGTTCTTC. Protein: CASGLFGGEWDGEQFF.

The V gene is TRBV18, the J gene TRBJ1-3; tentatively, D is TRBD1 (6 bases). CDR1 is KGHSH and CDR2 is LQKENI in the germline V gene. The CDR3 sequence is 15 residues long. With 4 bases removed from V and 4 bases from J, the gap between germline ends came to 14 bases. The CDR3 DNA follows: TGTGCCAGCTCACGGGACAAGGGCGACGGAAACACCATATATTTT. Translating it yields CASSRDKGDGNTIYF.